This T cell receptor beta chain was found in a study of Ad26.COV2.S vaccination and SARS-CoV-2 variants. About the study: Among those in the COV1001 Ad26.COV2.S trial arm was the donor. In the study, Ad26.COV2.S was injected intramuscularly once, or twice 56 days apart.

The V gene's germline CDR1 is SGHTA and CDR2 FQGNSA. V dropped 6 bases and J dropped 2 bases, with 22 bases sitting between them. The CDR3 runs to 17 residues. Study results and caveats: Non-spike TCR breadth was similar in vaccine and placebo recipients.

Assay used: immunoSEQ multiplex PCR; TCRdb lists only in-frame clones, some missing. Of 350,000 to 500,000 clones listed, around 89% are singletons. The treatment here: around 19 received Ad26.COV2.S at low or high dose, single or two shots; roughly 5 received placebo; per-sample allocation not given. The study sampled participants on day 63 after the first vaccine or placebo injection. On this clone: No antigen is known for it.

The clonotype comes from a person aged 18-65 years who received the Ad26.COV2.S COVID-19 vaccine or a placebo. Here the sequenced sample was peripheral blood, taken in a trial of Ad26.COV2.S vaccine versus placebo. The V gene is TRBV7-2, the J gene TRBJ2-5; D perhaps matches TRBD2 (7 bases). DNA of the CDR3: TGTGCCAGCAGTAGGACCTTCGGGGGGCCGGGACAAGAGACCCAGTACTTC. It codes for CASSRTFGGPGQETQYF.